The 23 T cell receptor beta chains below were found in one sample sequenced in a study of Ad26.COV2.S vaccination and SARS-CoV-2 variants. Specified treatment: some 20 received Ad26.COV2.S at low or high dose, single or two shots; about five received placebo; per-sample allocation not given. Collection of the samples took place on day 63 after the first injection of vaccine or placebo. Repertoires were generated with immunoSEQ multiplex PCR, while TCRdb's copy carries only in-frame clones and drops some. The sample includes roughly 700,000 clones, around 92% of them seen just once. The material was peripheral blood, obtained in a trial of Ad26.COV2.S vaccine versus placebo. These receptors were obtained from a person between 18 and 60 years old who received the Ad26.COV2.S COVID-19 vaccine or a placebo.

The V and J genes are TRBV3-1 (or the pseudogene TRBV3-2) and TRBJ2-2; D unresolved. There are 14 residues in the CDR3. Looked up from germline, CDR1 is LGHDT and CDR2 is YNNKEL (reference sequence). Trimming left V 4 bases short and J 10 bases short, with 16 bases between. Written as DNA, the CDR3 is TGTGCCAGCAGCCCCTGGGGTGACCCTTCGGAGCTGTTTTTT. This sequence encodes CASSPWGDPSELFF.

The chain is built from TRBV30 and TRBJ1-3; D remains unclear. V lost 2 bases, J lost 2 bases, and 7 bases lay in between. The CDR3 spans 13 residues. CDR1 and CDR2 from the germline V gene are GTSNPN and SVGIG (reference sequence). CDR3 region: CAWSIGPGNTIYF. CDR3 DNA: TGTGCCTGGAGTATAGGTCCTGGAAACACCATATATTTT. The variable domain in full, with the rest retrieved from reference TRBV30 and TRBJ1-3, is SQTIHQWPATLVQPVGSPLSLECTVEGTSNPNLYWYRQAAGRGLQLLFYSVGIGQISSEVPQNLSASRPQDRQFILSSKKLLLSDSGFYLCAWSIGPGNTIYFGEGSWLTVV.

CDR3 nucleotide sequence: TGTGCCAGCAGCTTGGGGACTAGCTATGAGCAGTTCTTC. It is translated as CASSLGTSYEQFF. V is TRBV5-4 and J is TRBJ2-1; TRBD2 agrees at 8 bases. Germline V gene sequence: CDR1 SGHNT, CDR2 YYREEE (reference sequence). The CDR3 contains 13 residues. After removal of 0 bases from V and 8 bases from J, the junction contained 1 base not matched to a gene.

V usage is TRBV7-9 and J usage is TRBJ1-1; D is ambiguous. The germline CDR1 and CDR2 sequences are SEHNR and FQNEAQ (reference sequence). The CDR3 consists of 14 residues. V was trimmed by 3 bases and J by 1 base, leaving 9 bases between them. CDR3 sequence: CASSFHHKNTEAFF. Written as DNA, the CDR3 is TGTGCCAGCAGCTTTCACCATAAGAACACTGAAGCTTTCTTT.

The chain is built from TRBV20-1 and TRBJ1-1; D remains unclear. V dropped 3 bases and J dropped 1 base, with 6 bases sitting between them. CDR1 is DFQATT and CDR2 is SNEGSKA in the germline V gene (reference sequence). The length of the CDR3 is 12 residues. CDR3 residues: CSASFQNTEAFF. For the CDR3, the DNA is TGCAGTGCTAGTTTTCAGAACACTGAAGCTTTCTTT.

Regarding this clone: This CDR3 is also generated by other DNA sequences in the sample. V and J are TRBV11-3 and TRBJ2-7; maybe TRBD2 (5 bases). Germline CDR1 and CDR2: SGHNT and YENEEA. This CDR3 has 14 amino acids. Trimming removed 5 bases at V and 0 bases at J, with 11 bases between. The CDR3 reads CASSPSGSSYEQYF. The DNA for the CDR3 is TGTGCCAGCAGCCCGTCGGGAAGCTCCTACGAGCAGTACTTC.

This clone occurred once. This chain joins TRBV19 and TRBJ2-5; TRBD1 aligns across 8 bases. This CDR3 has 14 residues. Germline V gene sequence: CDR1 LNHDA, CDR2 SQIVND (reference sequence). The trim removed 8 bases at V and 5 bases at J, leaving 10 bases unmatched. DNA of the CDR3: TGTGCCAGTCATGCAGGGGGCGCGGGGGAGACCCAGTACTTC. Protein: CASHAGGAGETQYF.

The chain recombines TRBV5-5 with TRBJ2-5; D gene unclear. Trimming stripped 0 bases from V and 1 base from J, with 7 bases between. CDR3 length equals 14 residues. Germline V lookup: CDR1 SGHKS, CDR2 YYEKEE (reference sequence). The CDR3 spells CASSLGTTQETQYF. CDR3 nucleotides: TGTGCCAGCAGCTTGGGAACAACCCAAGAGACCCAGTACTTC. Full variable domain (remainder filled in from reference TRBV5-5 and TRBJ2-5): DAGVTQSPTHLIKTRGQQVTLRCSPISGHKSVSWYQQVLGQGPQFIFQYYEKEERGRGNFPDRFSARQFPNYSSELNVNALLLGDSALYLCASSLGTTQETQYFGPGTRLLVL.

The gene calls are TRBV27 and TRBJ2-5, with 8 positions matching TRBD1. CDR1 and CDR2 (germline): MNHEY, SMNVEV (reference sequence). Losses at the gene ends were 5 bases for V and 4 bases for J; bases not matched to a gene: 6. The CDR3 has 14 amino acids. The CDR3 region has the DNA TGTGCCAGCAGTGCCTGGACAGGGAGAGAGACCCAGTACTTC. This sequence encodes CASSAWTGRETQYF.

The rearrangement joins TRBV19 to TRBJ2-3; D unclear. CDR3 length equals 15 residues. V lost 6 bases and J lost 0, with 13 bases in between. CDR1 and CDR2 from the germline V gene are LNHDA and SQIVND (reference sequence). DNA of the CDR3: TGTGCCAGTAGCCTTTACTCAACTAGCACAGATACGCAGTATTTT. It specifies CASSLYSTSTDTQYF.

The chain combines TRBV5-5 with TRBJ2-7, with 14 bases fitting TRBD2. Germline loops: CDR1 SGHKS, CDR2 YYEKEE (reference sequence). V lost 4 bases, J lost 1 base, and 4 bases stayed unmatched. The CDR3 is made up of 16 amino acids. The CDR3 loop reads CASSAGTSGSSYEQYF. In nucleotides, the CDR3 is TGTGCCAGCAGCGCAGGGACTAGCGGGAGTTCCTACGAGCAGTACTTC.

This chain uses TRBV19 with TRBJ2-7, with a tentative D call TRBD1 (5 bases). The germline CDR1 and CDR2 sequences are LNHDA and SQIVND (reference sequence). The CDR3 spans 13 residues. Trimming shortened V by 2 bases and J by 9 bases, and 14 bases separated the two germline ends. In DNA, the CDR3 is TGTGCCAGTAGTATAATCCCGACAGAAATGCAGTACTTC. Its protein is CASSIIPTEMQYF.

V and J are TRBV7-9 and TRBJ2-7, with 7 bases aligning to TRBD1. The length of the CDR3 is 14 residues. The V gene end was trimmed by 3 bases and the J gene end by 0 bases; junction bases not matched to a gene: 2. CDR1 SEHNR and CDR2 FQNEAQ come from the germline V gene (reference sequence). The CDR3: CASSFGTASYEQYF. For the CDR3, the DNA is TGTGCCAGCAGCTTCGGGACAGCCTCCTACGAGCAGTACTTC.

V usage is TRBV7-3 and J usage is TRBJ2-1; D ambiguous. Deletions cut 5 bases from V and 2 bases from J, with 10 bases between. The CDR3 spans 14 residues. CDR1 and CDR2 from the germline V gene are SGHTA and FQGTGA. CDR3 amino acids: CASSTDGTYNEQFF. Here the CDR3 DNA reads TGTGCCAGCAGCACAGATGGAACCTACAATGAGCAGTTCTTC.

In this sample, this clone turned up a few times. The chain uses TRBV19 and TRBJ1-6; possibly TRBD1 for D (5 bases). Trimming removed 2 bases at V and 7 bases at J, with 12 bases between. There are 15 residues in the CDR3. Germline CDR1 LNHDA, CDR2 SQIVND (reference sequence). CDR3 in DNA: TGTGCCAGTAGTATATTGGAGGGGCGAAATTCACCCCTCCACTTT. This sequence encodes CASSILEGRNSPLHF.

This chain links TRBV9 with TRBJ2-7; 11 bases align to TRBD2. Germline V lookup: CDR1 SGDLS, CDR2 YYNGEE. This CDR3 region has 14 residues. Trimming removed 4 bases from V and 4 bases from J; junction bases left unmatched: 4. The CDR3 reads CASSILAGGYEQYF. The CDR3 bases are TGTGCCAGCAGCATTCTAGCGGGGGGTTACGAGCAGTACTTC.

The chain combines TRBV24-1 with TRBJ2-4; tentatively, D is TRBD2 (5 bases). Trimming took 3 bases from V and 8 from J, leaving 7 bases between them. The CDR3 has 12 residues. The V gene's germline CDR1 is KGHDR and CDR2 SFDVKD. CDR3 in amino acids: CATSDQEDIQYF. The CDR3 DNA sequence: TGTGCCACCAGTGATCAGGAGGACATTCAGTACTTC.

The chain links TRBV30 to TRBJ1-6; 10 bases are shared with TRBD1. The CDR3 has 15 residues. Germline-derived CDR1 and CDR2 are GTSNPN and SVGIG (reference sequence). The J segment lost 9 bases and the V segment lost 2 bases, leaving 7 bases of the junction unmatched. The CDR3 loop reads CAWSPWDRGSSPLHF. CDR3 in DNA: TGTGCCTGGAGTCCGTGGGACAGGGGTAGTTCACCCCTCCACTTT.

The chain joins TRBV11-2 to TRBJ1-2; D is ambiguous. Germline assignment: CDR1 SGHAT and CDR2 FQNNGV. Trimming took off 1 base at V and 2 bases at J, with 11 bases between the two ends. This CDR3 spans 15 amino acids. The CDR3 nucleotides read TGTGCCAGCAGCTTAGGGGCGCAACAGAACTATGGCTACACCTTC. Translating gives CASSLGAQQNYGYTF.

This chain joins TRBV9 and TRBJ2-7, with 11 bases identical to TRBD2. CDR3 length: 17 amino acids. The trim removed 0 bases at V and 3 bases at J, leaving 8 bases unmatched. Germline values: CDR1 SGDLS, CDR2 YYNGEE. For the CDR3, the DNA is TGTGCCAGCAGCGTAGGCGGGACTAGCGGAGGGGACTACGAGCAGTACTTC. Its protein product is CASSVGGTSGGDYEQYF.

The V and J genes are TRBV5-4 and TRBJ2-1; 12 positions match TRBD1. The CDR3 has 18 residues. The J segment lost 7 bases and the V segment lost 3 bases, leaving 14 bases of the junction unmatched. CDR1 is SGHNT and CDR2 is YYREEE in the germline V gene (reference sequence). The CDR3 nucleotides read TGTGCCAGCAGCTATGGGGTACCGGGACAGGGGGCTTGGAATGAGCAGTTCTTC. This codes for CASSYGVPGQGAWNEQFF.

The CDR3 bases are TGTGCCAGCAGCTTAGTTCGTCTAGCACAAGAGCAGTTCTTC. Protein: CASSLVRLAQEQFF. The chain joins TRBV7-9 to TRBJ2-1, with TRBD2 as a possible D gene (5 bases). The CDR3 extends over 14 amino acids. From germline, CDR1 is SEHNR and CDR2 FQNEAQ (reference sequence). Trimming cost V 1 base and J 10 bases, with 14 bases left between them.

The chain employs TRBV2 and TRBJ1-5, with unresolved D. This CDR3 has 12 residues. Germline V CDR1 and CDR2: SNHLY, FYNNEI. V was pared by 6 bases and J by 4 bases, with 7 bases between. The DNA of the CDR3 is TGTGCCAGCAGGCAGAATAATCAGCCCCAGCATTTT. Residues: CASRQNNQPQHF.